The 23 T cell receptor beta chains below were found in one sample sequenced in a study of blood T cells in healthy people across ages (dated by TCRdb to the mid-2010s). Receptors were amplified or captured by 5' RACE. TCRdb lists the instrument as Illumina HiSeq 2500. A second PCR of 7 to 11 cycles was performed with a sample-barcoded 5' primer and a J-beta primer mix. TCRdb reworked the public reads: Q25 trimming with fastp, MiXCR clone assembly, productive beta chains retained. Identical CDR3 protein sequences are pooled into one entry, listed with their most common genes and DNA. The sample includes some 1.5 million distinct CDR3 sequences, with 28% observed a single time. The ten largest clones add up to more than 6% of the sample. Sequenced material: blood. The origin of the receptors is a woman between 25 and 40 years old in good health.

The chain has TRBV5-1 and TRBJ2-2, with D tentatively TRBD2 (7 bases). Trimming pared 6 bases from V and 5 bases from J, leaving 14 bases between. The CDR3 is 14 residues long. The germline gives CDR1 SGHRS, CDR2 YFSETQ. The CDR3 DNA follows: TGCGCCAGCAAGGCGGGGGCCCCGACCGGGGAGCTGTTTTTT. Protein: CASKAGAPTGELFF. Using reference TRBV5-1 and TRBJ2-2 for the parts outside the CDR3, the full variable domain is KAGVTQTPRYLIKTRGQQVTLSCSPISGHRSVSWYQQTPGQGLQFLFEYFSETQRNKGNFPGRFSGRQFSNSRSEMNVSTLELGDSALYLCASKAGAPTGELFFGEGSRLTVL.

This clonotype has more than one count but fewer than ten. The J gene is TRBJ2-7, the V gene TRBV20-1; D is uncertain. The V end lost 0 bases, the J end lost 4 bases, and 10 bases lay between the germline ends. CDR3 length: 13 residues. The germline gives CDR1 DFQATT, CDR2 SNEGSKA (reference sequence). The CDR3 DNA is TGCAGTGCTAGAGAAGTTAGCCGATACGAGCAGTACTTC. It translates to CSAREVSRYEQYF.

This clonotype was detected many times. CDR3 sequence (DNA): TGTGCCAGCAGCTTGACCCGGGACTTGGCATACGAGCAGTACTTC. As protein: CASSLTRDLAYEQYF. The chain recombines TRBV7-2 with TRBJ2-7; TRBD2 is a possible D gene (6 bases). Germline V CDR1 and CDR2: SGHTA, FQGNSA. V lost 3 bases, J lost 4 bases, and 16 bases lay in between. The CDR3 is 15 residues long.

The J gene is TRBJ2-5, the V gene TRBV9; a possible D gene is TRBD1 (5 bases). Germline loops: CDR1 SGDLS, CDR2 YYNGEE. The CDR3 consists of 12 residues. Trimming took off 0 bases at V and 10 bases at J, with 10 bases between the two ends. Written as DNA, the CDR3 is TGTGCCAGCAGCGTAGGACAGACGGACCAGTACTTC. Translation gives CASSVGQTDQYF.

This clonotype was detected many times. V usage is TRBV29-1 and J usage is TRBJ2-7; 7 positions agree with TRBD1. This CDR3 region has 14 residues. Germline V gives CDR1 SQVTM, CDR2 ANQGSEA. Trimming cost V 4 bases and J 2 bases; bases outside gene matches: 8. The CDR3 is CSVATQGKTYEQYF. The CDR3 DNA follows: TGCAGCGTTGCAACACAGGGGAAGACCTACGAGCAGTACTTC.

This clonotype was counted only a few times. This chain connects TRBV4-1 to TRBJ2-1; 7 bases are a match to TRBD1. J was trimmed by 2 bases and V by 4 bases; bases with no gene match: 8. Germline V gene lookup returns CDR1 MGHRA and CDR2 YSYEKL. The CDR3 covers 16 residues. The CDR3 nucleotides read TGCGCCAGCAGCCTCCGCGACAGGGTAACCTACAATGAGCAGTTCTTC. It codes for CASSLRDRVTYNEQFF.

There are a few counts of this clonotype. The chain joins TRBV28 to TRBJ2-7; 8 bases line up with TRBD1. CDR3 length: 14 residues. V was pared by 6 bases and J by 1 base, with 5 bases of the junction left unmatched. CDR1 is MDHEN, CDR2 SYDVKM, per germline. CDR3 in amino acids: CASRARTGSYEQYF. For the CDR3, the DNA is TGTGCCAGCAGGGCCCGGACAGGGTCCTACGAGCAGTACTTC. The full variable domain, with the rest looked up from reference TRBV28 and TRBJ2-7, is DVKVTQSSRYLVKRTGEKVFLECVQDMDHENMFWYRQDPGLGLRLIYFSYDVKMKEKGDIPEGYSVSREKKERFSLILESASTNQTSMYLCASRARTGSYEQYFGPGTRLTVT.

In nucleotides, the CDR3 is TGTGCCAGCAGCCCAAACAGTAAACAGGAAGCTTTCTTT. Translation: CASSPNSKQEAFF. The rearrangement links TRBV7-2 to TRBJ1-1; D is ambiguous. Germline-derived CDR1 and CDR2 are SGHTA and FQGNSA. Trimming removed 5 bases from V and 8 bases from J, with 15 bases in between. The CDR3 extends over 13 amino acids.

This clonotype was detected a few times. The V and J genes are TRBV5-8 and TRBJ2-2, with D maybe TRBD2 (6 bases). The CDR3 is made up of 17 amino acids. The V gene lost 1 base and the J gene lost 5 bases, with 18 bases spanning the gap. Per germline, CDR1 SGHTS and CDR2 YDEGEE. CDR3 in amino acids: CASSLRLGGDVTGELFF. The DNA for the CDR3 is TGTGCCAGCAGCTTGAGACTTGGAGGGGACGTGACCGGGGAGCTGTTTTTT.

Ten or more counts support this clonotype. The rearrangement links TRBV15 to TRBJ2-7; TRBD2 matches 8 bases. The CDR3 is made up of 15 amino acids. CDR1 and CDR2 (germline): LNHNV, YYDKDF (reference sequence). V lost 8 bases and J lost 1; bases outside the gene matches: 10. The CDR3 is CATAISGGLSYEQYF. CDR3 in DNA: TGTGCCACCGCTATCAGCGGGGGACTTTCCTACGAGCAGTACTTC.

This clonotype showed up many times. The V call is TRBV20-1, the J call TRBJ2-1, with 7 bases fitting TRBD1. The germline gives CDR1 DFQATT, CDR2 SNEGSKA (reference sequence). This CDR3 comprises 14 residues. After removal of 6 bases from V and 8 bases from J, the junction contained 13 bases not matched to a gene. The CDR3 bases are TGCAGTGCCCGGGCCAGGGGGTATATCTATGAGCAGTTCTTC. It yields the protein CSARARGYIYEQFF.

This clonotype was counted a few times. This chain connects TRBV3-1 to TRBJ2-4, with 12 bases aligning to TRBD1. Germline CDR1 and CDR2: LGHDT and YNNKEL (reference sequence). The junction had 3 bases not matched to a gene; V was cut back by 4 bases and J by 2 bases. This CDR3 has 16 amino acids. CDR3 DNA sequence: TGTGCCAGCAGCCGGGGACAGGGGGCGACCAAAAACATTCAGTACTTC. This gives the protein CASSRGQGATKNIQYF.

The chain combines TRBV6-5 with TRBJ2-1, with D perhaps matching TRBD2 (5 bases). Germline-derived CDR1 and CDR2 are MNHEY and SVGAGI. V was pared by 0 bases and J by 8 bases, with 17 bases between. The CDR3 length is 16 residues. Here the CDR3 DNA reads TGTGCCAGCAGTTACTCCGCTACCGCTACTAGTTATGAGCAGTTCTTC. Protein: CASSYSATATSYEQFF.

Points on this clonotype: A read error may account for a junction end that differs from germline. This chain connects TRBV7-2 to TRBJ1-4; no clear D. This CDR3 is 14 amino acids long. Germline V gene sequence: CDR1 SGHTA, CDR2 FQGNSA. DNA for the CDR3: TGTGCCAGCAGCTTAGATGGGGTGGATGAAAAACGGTTTTTT. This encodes CASSLDGVDEKRFF.

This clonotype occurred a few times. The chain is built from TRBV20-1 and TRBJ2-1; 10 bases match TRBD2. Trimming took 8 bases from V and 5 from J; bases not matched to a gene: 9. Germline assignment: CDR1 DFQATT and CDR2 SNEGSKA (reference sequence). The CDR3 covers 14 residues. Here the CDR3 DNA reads TGCAGTACTGAACGGACTAGCGGAAACAATGAGCAGTTCTTC. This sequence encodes CSTERTSGNNEQFF.

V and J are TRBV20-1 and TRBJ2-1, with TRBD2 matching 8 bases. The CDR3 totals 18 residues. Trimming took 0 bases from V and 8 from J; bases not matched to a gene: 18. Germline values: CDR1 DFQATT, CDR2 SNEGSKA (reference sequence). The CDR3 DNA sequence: TGCAGTGCTAGAGAAAGTTCCCCCCTGGGACTAGTAGAAGATGAGCAGTTCTTC. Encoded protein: CSARESSPLGLVEDEQFF.

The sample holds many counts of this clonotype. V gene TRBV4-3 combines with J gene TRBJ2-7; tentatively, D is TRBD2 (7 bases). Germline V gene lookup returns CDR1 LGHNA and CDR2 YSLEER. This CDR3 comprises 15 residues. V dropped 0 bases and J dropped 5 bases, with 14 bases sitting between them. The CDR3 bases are TGCGCCAGCAGCCAAGATAGGGGGGGTTACAACGAGCAGTACTTC. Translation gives CASSQDRGGYNEQYF.

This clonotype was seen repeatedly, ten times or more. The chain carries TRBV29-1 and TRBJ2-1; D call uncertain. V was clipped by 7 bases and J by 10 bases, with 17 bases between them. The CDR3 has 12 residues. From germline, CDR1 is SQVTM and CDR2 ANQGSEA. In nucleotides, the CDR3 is TGCAGCGCCGGTCCCCTAGTGGGGGAGCAGTTCTTC. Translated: CSAGPLVGEQFF.

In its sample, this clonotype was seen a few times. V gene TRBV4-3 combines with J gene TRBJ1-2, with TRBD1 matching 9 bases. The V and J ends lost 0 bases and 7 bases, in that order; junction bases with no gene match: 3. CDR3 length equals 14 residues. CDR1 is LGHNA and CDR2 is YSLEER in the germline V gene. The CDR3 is CASSQEDRGFGYTF. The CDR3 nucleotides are TGCGCCAGCAGCCAAGAAGACAGGGGGTTTGGCTACACCTTC.

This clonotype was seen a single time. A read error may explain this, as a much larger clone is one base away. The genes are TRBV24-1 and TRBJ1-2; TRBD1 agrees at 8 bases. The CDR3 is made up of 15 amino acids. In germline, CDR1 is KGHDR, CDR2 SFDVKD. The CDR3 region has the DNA TGTGCCGCCAGTGATAATGACAGGGGCGGCTATGGCTACACCTTC. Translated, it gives CAASDNDRGGYGYTF.

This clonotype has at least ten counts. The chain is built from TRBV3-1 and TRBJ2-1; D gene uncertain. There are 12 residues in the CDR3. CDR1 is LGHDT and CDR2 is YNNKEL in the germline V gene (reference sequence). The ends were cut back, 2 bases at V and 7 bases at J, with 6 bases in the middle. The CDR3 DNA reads TGTGCCAGCAGCCAAACAGATAATGAGCAGTTCTTC. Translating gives CASSQTDNEQFF.

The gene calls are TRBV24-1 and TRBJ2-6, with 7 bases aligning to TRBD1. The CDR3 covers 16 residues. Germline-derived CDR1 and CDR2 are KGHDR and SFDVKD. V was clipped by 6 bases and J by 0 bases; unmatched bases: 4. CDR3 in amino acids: CATSWGQSSGANVLTF. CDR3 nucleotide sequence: TGTGCCACCAGTTGGGGACAGAGCTCTGGGGCCAACGTCCTGACTTTC.

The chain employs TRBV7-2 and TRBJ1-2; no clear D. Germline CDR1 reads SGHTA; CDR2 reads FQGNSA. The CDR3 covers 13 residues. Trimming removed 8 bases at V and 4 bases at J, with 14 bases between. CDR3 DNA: TGTGCCAGCTCTACCGAGGGAGTCTATGGCTACACCTTC. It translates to CASSTEGVYGYTF.